This T cell receptor (beta chain) was identified during a study of T cells in Graves' hyperthyroidism and ophthalmopathy. Points from the study as a whole: Ophthalmopathy and stable hyperthyroidism were separated by a 13 V-J model. Within blood appeared most thyroid clonotypes that had expanded above 0.001.

Diagnostic assessment was based on clinical symptoms, serum thyroxine and TRAb, thyroid ultrasound and orbital computed tomography. What was amplified from RNA transcripts were TCR beta CDR3 regions. TCR CDR3 underwent first-round RT-PCR with the HTBI primer set. TCRdb analysed the multiplex PCR reads with MiXCR anew, one entry per CDR3 protein. The sample carries more than 450,000 distinct CDR3 sequences, about 20% recorded once. This clonotype was detected only a few times. Its target is not known. The receptor's source is a man aged 35 to 55 with Graves' ophthalmopathy. Sequenced material: blood.

Here the CDR3 reads CSVEGTGREKLFF. CDR3 sequence (DNA): TGCAGCGTTGAGGGGACAGGGAGGGAGAAACTGTTTTTT. The chain combines TRBV29-1 with TRBJ1-4; 9 nucleotides agree with TRBD1. The germline CDR1 and CDR2 sequences are SQVTM and ANQGSEA. The J segment lost 11 bases and the V segment lost 3 bases, leaving 7 bases of the junction unmatched. This CDR3 spans 13 amino acids.